This is a list of T cell receptor beta chains from one sample in a study of regulatory and conventional T cells in RAG deficiency. Repertoires were generated with immunoSEQ multiplex PCR, while TCRdb's copy carries only in-frame clones and drops some. The top ten hold about 0.53% of the sample, which has more than 35,000 clones, around 90% seen once. The data also belong to a second study, concerning regulatory T cells.

The sample consisted of CD4+ effector T cells sorted from blood. All receptors derive from a human donor in good health. Each CDR3 is given with its conserved first and last residue. A D gene is named only where the DNA matches it firmly.

v_gene	j_gene	d_gene	CDR3aa
TRBV5-8	TRBJ2-5	-	CASSLPDFRFQETQYF
TRBV7-9	TRBJ1-5	-	CASSLGQGGSNQPQHF
TRBV28	TRBJ1-3	TRBD1	CATRQGAIRNTIYF
TRBV23-1	TRBJ2-1	TRBD2	CASLAGITGNEQFF
TRBV14	TRBJ1-3	TRBD1	CASSQERKGQGISNTIYF
TRBV18	TRBJ1-1	-	CASSSAGGGKNTEAFF
TRBV28	TRBJ1-3	-	CASSFPSPGNTIYF
TRBV5-1	TRBJ1-1	-	CASSRHRENTEAFF
TRBV6-1	TRBJ1-5	-	CASSDGGSNQPQHF
TRBV11-2	TRBJ2-3	TRBD2	CASSLFGLGSTDTQYF
TRBV27	TRBJ2-3	-	CASSSLGRGRGTDTQYF
TRBV7-9	TRBJ2-1	-	CASSPGLHNEQFF
TRBV18	TRBJ1-5	-	CASSEQKAGNQPQHF
TRBV7-9	TRBJ1-1	-	CASSPTVGTGNTEAFF
TRBV10-3	TRBJ2-1	TRBD2	CALGGLAPNEQFF
TRBV6-1	TRBJ1-1	TRBD1	CASRRQGYTEAFF
TRBV7-6	TRBJ2-3	TRBD2	CASSLGASGGTDTQYF
TRBV6-5	TRBJ2-3	-	CASSATGTGGAQYF
TRBV6-5	TRBJ1-6	-	CASSLGHGISPLHF
TRBV10-1	TRBJ2-5	-	CASSEGNAGGETQYF
TRBV5-1	TRBJ1-4	TRBD1	CASSLQTGGNEKLFF
TRBV11-2	TRBJ2-3	TRBD1	CASSPDGTGTDTQYF
TRBV19	TRBJ1-4	TRBD1	CASSIRDSLNEKLFF
TRBV5-6	TRBJ1-2	TRBD1	CASSSDRGNAIDYGYTF
TRBV2	TRBJ1-1	-	CASRRMGGAGTEAFF
TRBV28	TRBJ1-1	-	CASTSLRNGRTEAFF
TRBV7-6	TRBJ2-3	-	CASSSGPQYTDTQYF
TRBV6-5	TRBJ2-7	-	CASSELYYEQYF
TRBV7-9	TRBJ2-1	TRBD2	CASSLGLAGGITNEQFF
TRBV19	TRBJ2-3	-	CASSIRSGSSTDTQYF
TRBV9	-	TRBD1	CASSVDQGAYEQYF
TRBV11-3	TRBJ2-1	TRBD2	CASSLEGREDNEQFF
TRBV19	TRBJ2-5	-	CASGYSFQETQYF
TRBV10-3	TRBJ1-6	-	CAISPGDNSPLHF
TRBV19	TRBJ2-4	-	CASSGGLGAKNIQYF
TRBV29-1	TRBJ2-7	TRBD2	CSVGLAGDEQYF
TRBV10-2	TRBJ1-4	TRBD1	CASRGQGTTNEKLFF
TRBV2	TRBJ1-1	-	CASQMGRGGEAFF
TRBV6-1	TRBJ1-1	-	CASSERFHTEAFF
TRBV2	TRBJ2-7	TRBD1	CASRRQGAREQYF
TRBV10-2	TRBJ2-3	TRBD1	CASNNRGMSGDTQYF
TRBV9	TRBJ2-6	TRBD1	CASSSRIRTGTSSGANVLTF
TRBV9	TRBJ2-1	TRBD1	CASSMSGTGDNEQFF
TRBV28	TRBJ2-7	-	CASSLSAGTYEQYF
TRBV6-1	TRBJ1-6	TRBD1	CASSPGQGNSPLHF
TRBV7-9	TRBJ2-6	-	CASSSKGSGANVLTF
TRBV2	TRBJ1-3	-	CASYLSGNTIYF
TRBV4-2	TRBJ2-1	-	CASSQVGTPNEQFF
TRBV19	TRBJ1-4	-	CASSRARTNEKLFF
TRBV5-1	TRBJ1-4	TRBD1	CASSLAGQGGEKLFF